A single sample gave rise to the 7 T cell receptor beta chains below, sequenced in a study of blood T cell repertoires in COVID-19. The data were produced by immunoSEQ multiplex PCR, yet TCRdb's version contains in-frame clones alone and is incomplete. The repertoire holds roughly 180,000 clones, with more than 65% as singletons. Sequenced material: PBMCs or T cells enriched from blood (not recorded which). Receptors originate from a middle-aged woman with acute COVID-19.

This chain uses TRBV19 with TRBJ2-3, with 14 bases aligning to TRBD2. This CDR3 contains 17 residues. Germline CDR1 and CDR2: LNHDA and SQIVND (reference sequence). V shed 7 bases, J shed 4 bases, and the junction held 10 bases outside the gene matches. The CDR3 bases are TGTGCCAGTACCTCACTGACTAGCGGGAGGGCCGCAGATACGCAGTATTTT. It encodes CASTSLTSGRAADTQYF.

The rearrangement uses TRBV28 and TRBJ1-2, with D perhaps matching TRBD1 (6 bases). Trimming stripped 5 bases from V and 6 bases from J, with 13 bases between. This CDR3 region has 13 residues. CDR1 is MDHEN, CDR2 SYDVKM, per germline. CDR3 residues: CASSVYRDDGYTF. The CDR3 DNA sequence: TGTGCCAGCAGTGTCTACAGGGACGATGGCTACACCTTC.

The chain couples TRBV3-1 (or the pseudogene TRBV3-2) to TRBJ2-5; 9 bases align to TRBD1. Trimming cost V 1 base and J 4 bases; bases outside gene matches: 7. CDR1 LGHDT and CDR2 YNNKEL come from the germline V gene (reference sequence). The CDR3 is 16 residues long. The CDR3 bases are TGTGCCAGCAGCCAAGGGAAGACAGGGGGTGTAGAGACCCAGTACTTC. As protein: CASSQGKTGGVETQYF.

In DNA, the CDR3 is TGCGCCAGCAGCTCGGGTCAGATCTATGGCTACACCTTC. Its translation is CASSSGQIYGYTF. The chain is built from TRBV5-1 and TRBJ1-2; D not resolved. Germline values: CDR1 SGHRS, CDR2 YFSETQ. V shed 3 bases and J shed 4 bases, with 10 bases lying between them. This CDR3 contains 13 residues.

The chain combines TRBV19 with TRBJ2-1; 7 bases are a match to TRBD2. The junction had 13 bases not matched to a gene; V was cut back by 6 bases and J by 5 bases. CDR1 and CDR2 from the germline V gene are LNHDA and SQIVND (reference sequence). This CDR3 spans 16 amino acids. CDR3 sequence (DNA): TGTGCCAGTAGGGACGTCGGGAGGAACCGGGACAATGAGCAGTTCTTC. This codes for CASRDVGRNRDNEQFF. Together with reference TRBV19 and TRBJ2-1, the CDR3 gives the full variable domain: DGGITQSPKYLFRKEGQNVTLSCEQNLNHDAMYWYRQDPGQGLRLIYYSQIVNDFQKGDIAEGYSVSREKKESFPLTVTSAQKNPTAFYLCASRDVGRNRDNEQFFGPGTRLTVL.

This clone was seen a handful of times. The CDR3 bases are TGCGCCAGCAGCCGCGGGAACGGGAATTTTAGAAATGAAAAACTGTTTTTT. It is translated as CASSRGNGNFRNEKLFF. The chain has TRBV4-1 and TRBJ1-4; unclear D gene. This CDR3 contains 17 residues. Germline V lookup: CDR1 MGHRA, CDR2 YSYEKL. V gave up 4 bases and J gave up 5 bases, with 20 bases separating them.

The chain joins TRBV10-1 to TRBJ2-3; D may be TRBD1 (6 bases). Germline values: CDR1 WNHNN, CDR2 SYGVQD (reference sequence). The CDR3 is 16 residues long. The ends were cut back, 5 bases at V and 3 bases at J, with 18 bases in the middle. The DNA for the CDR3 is TGCGCCAGCAGTTCCAACAGGGAGATTTTAACAGATACGCAGTATTTT. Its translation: CASSSNREILTDTQYF.